This entry concerns a single TCR beta chain. Its specificity is not known. The PCR used 60 Vbeta and 13 Jbeta primers. Assay used: immunoSEQ multiplex PCR; TCRdb lists only in-frame clones, some missing. With some 67,000 clones in the sample, the ten largest clones hold more than 1.5%. From germline, CDR1 is SGHNT and CDR2 YYREEE (reference sequence). The CDR3 extends over 15 amino acids. V lost 7 bases and J lost 6; bases outside the gene matches: 13. The data are from a study of cytomegalovirus exposure and HLA in healthy donors. Study outcomes and limitations: Both high specificity and high sensitivity reportedly marked the classifier's diagnosis of cytomegalovirus status. Earlier results showed most TCR beta V segments being productive about 87% or about 30% of the time. Other equally common chains were less clonally expanded than HLA-associated TCR beta chains, a later analysis showed.

Unrecorded immune exposures were likely, despite nominal health at sampling. This rearrangement joins TRBV5-4 to TRBJ1-2, with 9 bases fitting TRBD1. Material for sequencing was PBMCs. This sequence originates from a woman aged 25 to 39 in good health and CMV-seronegative. The CDR3 reads CASLSQQGAIDGYTF. Here the CDR3 DNA reads TGTGCCAGCTTGTCTCAACAGGGGGCAATCGATGGCTACACCTTC. The whole variable domain, remainder taken from reference TRBV5-4 and TRBJ1-2, is ETGVTQSPTHLIKTRGQQVTLRCSSQSGHNTVSWYQQALGQGPQFIFQYYREEENGRGNFPPRFSGLQFPNYSSELNVNALELDDSALYLCASLSQQGAIDGYTFGSGTRLTVV.